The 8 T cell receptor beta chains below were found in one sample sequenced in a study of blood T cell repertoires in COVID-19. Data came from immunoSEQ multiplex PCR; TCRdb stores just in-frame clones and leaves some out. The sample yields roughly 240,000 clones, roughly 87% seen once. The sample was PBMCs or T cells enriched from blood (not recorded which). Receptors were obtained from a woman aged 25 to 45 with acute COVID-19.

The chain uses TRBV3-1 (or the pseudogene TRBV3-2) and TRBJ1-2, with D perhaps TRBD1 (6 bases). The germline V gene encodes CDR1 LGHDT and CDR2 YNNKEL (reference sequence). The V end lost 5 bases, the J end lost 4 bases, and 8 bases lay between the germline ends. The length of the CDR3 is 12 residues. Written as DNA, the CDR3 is TGTGCCAGCAGCTTGGACAGCTATGGCTACACCTTC. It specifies CASSLDSYGYTF.

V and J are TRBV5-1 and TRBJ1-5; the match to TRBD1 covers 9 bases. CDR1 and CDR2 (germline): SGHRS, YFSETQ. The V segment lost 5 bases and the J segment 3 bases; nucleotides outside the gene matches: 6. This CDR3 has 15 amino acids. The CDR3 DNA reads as TGCGCCAGCAGTTGGGGACAGGGATACAATCAGCCCCAGCATTTT. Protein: CASSWGQGYNQPQHF.

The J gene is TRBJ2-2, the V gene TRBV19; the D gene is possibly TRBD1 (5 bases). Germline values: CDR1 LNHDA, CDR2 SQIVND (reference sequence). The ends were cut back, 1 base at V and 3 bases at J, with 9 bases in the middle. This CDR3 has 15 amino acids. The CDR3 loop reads CASSIVQGYTGELFF. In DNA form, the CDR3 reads TGTGCCAGTAGTATAGTTCAGGGTTACACCGGGGAGCTGTTTTTT.

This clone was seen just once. The CDR3 region is CASSFTGGPSNSPLHF. DNA for the CDR3: TGTGCCAGCAGCTTTACAGGGGGCCCCTCTAATTCACCCCTCCACTTT. V usage is TRBV7-2 and J usage is TRBJ1-6; TRBD1 matches 9 bases. J gave up 6 bases and V 3 bases, and 6 bases lay outside the gene matches. Germline V CDR1 and CDR2: SGHTA, FQGNSA. The CDR3 is 16 amino acids.

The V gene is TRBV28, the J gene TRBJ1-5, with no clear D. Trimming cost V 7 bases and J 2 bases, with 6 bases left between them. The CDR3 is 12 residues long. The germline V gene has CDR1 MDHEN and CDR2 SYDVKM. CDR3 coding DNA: TGTGCCAGCAAGAGTGGCAATCAGCCCCAGCATTTT. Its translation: CASKSGNQPQHF.

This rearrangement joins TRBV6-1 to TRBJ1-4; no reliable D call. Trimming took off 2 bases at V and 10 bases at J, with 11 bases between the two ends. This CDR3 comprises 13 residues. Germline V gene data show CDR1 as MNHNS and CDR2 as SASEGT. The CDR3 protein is CASSEKGAGKLFF. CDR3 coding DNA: TGTGCCAGCAGTGAAAAAGGCGCGGGAAAACTGTTTTTT.

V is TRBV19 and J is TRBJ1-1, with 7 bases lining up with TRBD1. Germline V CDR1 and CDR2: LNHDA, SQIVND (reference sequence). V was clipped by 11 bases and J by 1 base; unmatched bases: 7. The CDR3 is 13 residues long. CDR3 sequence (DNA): TGTGCCTCGAAGAGGGGGCAGAACACTGAAGCTTTCTTT. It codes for CASKRGQNTEAFF.

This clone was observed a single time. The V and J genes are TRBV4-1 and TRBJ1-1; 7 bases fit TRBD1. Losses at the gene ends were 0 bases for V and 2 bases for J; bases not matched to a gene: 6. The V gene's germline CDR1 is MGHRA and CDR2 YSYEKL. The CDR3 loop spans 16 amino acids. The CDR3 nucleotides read TGCGCCAGCAGCCAAGATGGGGACAGCGTTAACACTGAAGCTTTCTTT. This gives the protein CASSQDGDSVNTEAFF.